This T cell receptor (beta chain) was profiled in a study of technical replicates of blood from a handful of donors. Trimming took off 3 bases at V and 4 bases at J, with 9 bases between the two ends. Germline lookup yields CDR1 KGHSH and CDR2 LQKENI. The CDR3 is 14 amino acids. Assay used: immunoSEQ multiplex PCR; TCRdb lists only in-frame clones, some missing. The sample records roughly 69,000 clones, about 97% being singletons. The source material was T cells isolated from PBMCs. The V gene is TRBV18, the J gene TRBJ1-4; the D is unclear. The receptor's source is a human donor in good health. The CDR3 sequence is CASSPQADNEKLFF. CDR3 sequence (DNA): TGTGCCAGCTCACCGCAGGCCGATAATGAAAAACTGTTTTTT.